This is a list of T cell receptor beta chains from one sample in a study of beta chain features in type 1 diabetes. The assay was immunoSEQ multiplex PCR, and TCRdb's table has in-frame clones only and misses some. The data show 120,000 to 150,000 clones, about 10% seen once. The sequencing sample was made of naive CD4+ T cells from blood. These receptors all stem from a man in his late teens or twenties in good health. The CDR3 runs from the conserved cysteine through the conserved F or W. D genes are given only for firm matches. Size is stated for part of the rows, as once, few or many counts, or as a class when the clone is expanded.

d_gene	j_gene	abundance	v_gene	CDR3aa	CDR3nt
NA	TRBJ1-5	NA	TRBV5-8	CASSFSGSNQPQHF	TGTGCCAGCAGCTTTTCAGGGAGCAATCAGCCCCAGCATTTT
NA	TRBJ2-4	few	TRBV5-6	CASSLRDFSAKNIQYF	TGTGCCAGCAGCTTGAGGGACTTCTCAGCCAAAAACATTCAGTACTTC
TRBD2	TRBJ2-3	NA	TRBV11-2	CASSPGLAADTQYF	TGTGCCAGCAGTCCGGGACTAGCGGCAGATACGCAGTATTTT
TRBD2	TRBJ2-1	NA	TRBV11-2	CASSSRTSGNYNEQFF	TGTGCCAGCAGCTCCCGGACTAGCGGAAACTACAATGAGCAGTTCTTC
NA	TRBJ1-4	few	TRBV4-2	CASSQDRQNEKLFF	TGTGCCAGCAGCCAAGATCGCCAGAATGAAAAACTGTTTTTT
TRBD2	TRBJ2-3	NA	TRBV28	CASSLWGSGGADTQYF	TGTGCCAGCAGTTTATGGGGTAGCGGGGGCGCAGATACGCAGTATTTT
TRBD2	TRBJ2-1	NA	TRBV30	CAWTRGLAGPYHYNEQFF	TGTGCCTGGACCAGGGGACTAGCGGGGCCCTATCACTACAATGAGCAGTTCTTC
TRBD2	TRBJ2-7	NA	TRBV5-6	CASSLVAGGPPEQYF	TGTGCCAGCAGCTTGGTGGCGGGGGGGCCTCCTGAGCAGTACTTC
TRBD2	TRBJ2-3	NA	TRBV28	CASSLTGLAGGNTDTQYF	TGTGCCAGCAGTTTAACGGGCCTAGCGGGGGGAAACACAGATACGCAGTATTTT
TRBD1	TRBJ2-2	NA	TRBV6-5	CASRRQGANTGELFF	TGTGCCAGCAGGAGACAGGGCGCGAACACCGGGGAGCTGTTTTTT
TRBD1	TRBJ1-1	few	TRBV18	CASSTGGENTEAFF	TGTGCCAGCTCAACAGGGGGAGAAAACACTGAAGCTTTCTTT
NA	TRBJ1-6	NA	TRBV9	CASSPRQAIGDSPLHF	TGTGCCAGCAGCCCGCGACAGGCGATTGGGGATTCACCCCTCCACTTT
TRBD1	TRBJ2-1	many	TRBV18	CASSPTGQIYNEQFF	TGTGCCAGCTCACCTACGGGACAGATCTACAATGAGCAGTTCTTC
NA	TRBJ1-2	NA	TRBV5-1	CASSLSSGMGYGYTF	TGCGCCAGCAGCTTGAGTTCAGGGATGGGCTATGGCTACACCTTC
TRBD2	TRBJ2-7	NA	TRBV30	CAWNPTGGLAGGKGEQYF	TGTGCCTGGAACCCGACCGGCGGCCTAGCGGGGGGGAAGGGCGAGCAGTACTTC
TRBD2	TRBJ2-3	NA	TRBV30	CAWSVRSGGRTDTQYF	TGTGCCTGGAGTGTACGTAGCGGGGGGAGAACAGATACGCAGTATTTT
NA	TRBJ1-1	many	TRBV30	CAWIQNTEAFF	TGTGCCTGGATACAGAACACTGAAGCTTTCTTT
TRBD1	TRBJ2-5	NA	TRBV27	CASSLQGAQYF	TGTGCCAGCAGTTTGCAGGGGGCCCAGTACTTC
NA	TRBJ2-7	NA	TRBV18	CASSPPGDTYEQYF	TGTGCCAGCTCACCTCCGGGAGACACCTACGAGCAGTACTTC
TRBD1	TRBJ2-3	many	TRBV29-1	CSAEGQGSDTQYF	TGCAGCGCCGAAGGACAGGGATCTGATACGCAGTATTTT
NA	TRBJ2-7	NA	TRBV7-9	CASSIDDAGPYEQYF	TGTGCCAGCAGCATAGACGATGCGGGGCCCTACGAGCAGTACTTC
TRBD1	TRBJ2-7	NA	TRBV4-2	CASSQRLQGDYEQYF	TGTGCCAGCAGCCAACGGCTACAGGGGGACTACGAGCAGTACTTC
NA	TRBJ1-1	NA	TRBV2	CASSETRGFTEAFF	TGTGCCAGCAGTGAAACAAGGGGGTTCACTGAAGCTTTCTTT
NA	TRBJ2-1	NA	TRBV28	CASSLGGASSYNEQFF	TGTGCCAGCAGTTTAGGAGGGGCAAGCTCCTACAATGAGCAGTTCTTC